This T cell receptor beta chain was documented in a study of OX40 agonist ivuxolimab in advanced cancers. Turning to the study itself: The dose-escalation group included hepatocellular carcinoma, melanoma, renal cell carcinoma and head and neck cancer.

Sequencing was performed with immunoSEQ multiplex PCR; in TCRdb, only in-frame clones are kept and a portion is missing. The sample includes 65,000 to 80,000 clones, roughly 89% of them seen just once. The TCR sequence derives from an adult with an advanced solid tumor such as melanoma, head and neck, liver or kidney cancer. Sequencing used CD4+ or CD8+ T cells sorted from blood, obtained in a trial of the OX40 agonist ivuxolimab.

The CDR3 DNA reads as TGTGCCAGCAGCTTATTTAGCGGGCTGGGCGGCACCGGGGAGCTGTTTTTT. The encoded protein is CASSLFSGLGGTGELFF. This chain connects TRBV7-9 to TRBJ2-2, with 7 bases aligning to TRBD2. This CDR3 spans 17 amino acids. The germline V gene encodes CDR1 SEHNR and CDR2 FQNEAQ (reference sequence). Trimming at V came to 2 bases and at J to 4 bases, leaving 10 bases not matched to a gene.